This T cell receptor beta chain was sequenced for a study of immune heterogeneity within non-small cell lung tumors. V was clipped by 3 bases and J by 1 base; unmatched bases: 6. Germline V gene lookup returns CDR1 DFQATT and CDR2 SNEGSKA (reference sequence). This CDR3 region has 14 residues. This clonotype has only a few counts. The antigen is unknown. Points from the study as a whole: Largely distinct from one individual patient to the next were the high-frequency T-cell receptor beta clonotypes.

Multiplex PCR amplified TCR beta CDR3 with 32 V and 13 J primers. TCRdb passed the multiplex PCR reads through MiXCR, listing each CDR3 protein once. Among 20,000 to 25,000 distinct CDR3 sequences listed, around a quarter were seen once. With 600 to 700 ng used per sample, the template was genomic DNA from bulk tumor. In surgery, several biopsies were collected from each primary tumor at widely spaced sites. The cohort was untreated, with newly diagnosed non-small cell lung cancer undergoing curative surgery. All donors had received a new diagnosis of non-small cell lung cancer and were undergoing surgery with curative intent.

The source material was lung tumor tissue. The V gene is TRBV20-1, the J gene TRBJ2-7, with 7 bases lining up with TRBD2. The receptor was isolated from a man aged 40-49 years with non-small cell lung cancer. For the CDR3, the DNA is TGCAGTGCTAGTGATGTTAGCGGGTCCTACGAGCAGTACTTC. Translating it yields CSASDVSGSYEQYF.